These 15 T cell receptor beta chains came from one sample sequenced in a study of OX40 agonist ivuxolimab in advanced cancers. Sequencing was performed with immunoSEQ multiplex PCR; in TCRdb, only in-frame clones are kept and a portion is missing. Of over 75,000 clones listed, 87% are singletons. The sequences come from CD4+ or CD8+ T cells sorted from blood, collected in a trial of the OX40 agonist ivuxolimab. The origin of the receptors is an adult with an advanced solid tumor such as melanoma, head and neck, liver or kidney cancer.

The V call is TRBV25-1, the J call TRBJ2-3; D perhaps matches TRBD1 (5 bases). The CDR3 has 17 amino acids. Per germline, CDR1 MGHDK and CDR2 SYGVNS. With 1 base removed from V and 1 base from J, the gap between germline ends came to 15 bases. The CDR3 reads CASSESSSGHRTDTQYF. For the CDR3, the DNA is TGTGCCAGCAGTGAATCCTCGTCAGGACATCGCACAGATACGCAGTATTTT.

DNA of the CDR3: TGTGCCAGCAGCTTCTGGGGACGGACCTATGGCTACACCTTC. As protein: CASSFWGRTYGYTF. The chain combines TRBV7-2 with TRBJ1-2, with a tentative D call TRBD1 (5 bases). In germline, CDR1 is SGHTA, CDR2 FQGNSA. Deletions cut 3 bases from V and 4 bases from J, with 12 bases between. This CDR3 spans 14 amino acids.

V is TRBV7-8 and J is TRBJ1-5; 7 bases agree with TRBD1. V was pared by 5 bases and J by 5 bases, with 9 bases of the junction left unmatched. CDR1 and CDR2 from the germline V gene are SGHVS and FQNEAQ. The CDR3 has 15 amino acids. The CDR3: CASSPGWDRDQPQHF. In nucleotides, the CDR3 is TGTGCCAGCAGCCCCGGGTGGGACAGAGATCAGCCCCAGCATTTT. The full variable domain, with the rest looked up from reference TRBV7-8 and TRBJ1-5, is GAGVSQSPRYKVAKRGQDVALRCDPISGHVSLFWYQQALGQGPEFLTYFQNEAQLDKSGLPSDRFFAERPEGSVSTLKIQRTQQEDSAVYLCASSPGWDRDQPQHFGDGTRLSIL.

This rearrangement joins TRBV19 to TRBJ1-1; maybe TRBD1 (6 bases). Germline-derived CDR1 and CDR2 are LNHDA and SQIVND (reference sequence). V was clipped by 4 bases and J by 1 base, with 10 bases between them. The CDR3 is made up of 14 amino acids. The CDR3 DNA is TGTGCCAGTAGTAACACAGGGCCGAACACTGAAGCTTTCTTT. Translated: CASSNTGPNTEAFF.

This chain connects TRBV29-1 to TRBJ2-6; maybe TRBD1 (6 bases). From germline, CDR1 is SQVTM and CDR2 ANQGSEA. This CDR3 comprises 15 residues. V was shortened by 5 bases and J by 4 bases, with 15 bases between the two germline ends. This CDR3 reads CSVYTGSSGANVLTF. The CDR3 region has the DNA TGCAGCGTTTACACAGGGAGCTCAGGGGCCAACGTCCTGACTTTC.

The rearrangement links TRBV5-1 to TRBJ2-2, with 12 positions matching TRBD1. The germline gives CDR1 SGHRS, CDR2 YFSETQ. The ends lost 4 bases at V and 7 bases at J; junction bases unmatched: 5. The CDR3 consists of 15 residues. The CDR3 nucleotides read TGCGCCAGCAGCGAGGGACAGGGGGCAATCGGGGAGCTGTTTTTT. Residues: CASSEGQGAIGELFF.

J is TRBJ1-5 and V is TRBV30, with TRBD1 as a possible D gene (5 bases). V gave up 4 bases and J gave up 10 bases, with 11 bases separating them. Germline loops: CDR1 GTSNPN, CDR2 SVGIG (reference sequence). The CDR3 runs to 11 residues. The CDR3 is CAWNSGGPQHF. The CDR3 nucleotides are TGTGCCTGGAATTCGGGGGGTCCCCAGCATTTT.

The chain carries TRBV11-2 and TRBJ2-7; 8 bases are a match to TRBD2. Per germline, CDR1 SGHAT and CDR2 FQNNGV. The CDR3 runs to 15 residues. Trimming cost V 1 base and J 2 bases; bases outside gene matches: 4. The CDR3 region is CASSLAPGGPYEQYV. In nucleotides, the CDR3 is TGTGCCAGCAGCTTAGCGCCGGGAGGGCCCTACGAGCAGTACGTC.

This chain joins TRBV19 and TRBJ1-2; D is unresolved. Deletions cut 5 bases from V and 0 bases from J, with 4 bases between. The CDR3 has 12 amino acids. Germline assignment: CDR1 LNHDA and CDR2 SQIVND (reference sequence). CDR3 in amino acids: CASSGPNYGYTF. The CDR3 region has the DNA TGTGCCAGTAGTGGCCCTAACTATGGCTACACCTTC.

The CDR3 sequence is CAWSPGLLIQPQHF. DNA for the CDR3: TGTGCCTGGAGCCCGGGACTTCTGATCCAGCCCCAGCATTTT. The chain links TRBV30 to TRBJ1-5; a weak D match, TRBD1 (5 bases). The germline CDR1 and CDR2 sequences are GTSNPN and SVGIG (reference sequence). The V end was cut by 3 bases, the J end by 7 bases, with 16 bases between. The CDR3 has 14 amino acids.

The chain recombines TRBV19 with TRBJ2-7, with 7 positions matching TRBD2. In germline, CDR1 is LNHDA, CDR2 SQIVND (reference sequence). With 10 bases clipped from V and 6 bases from J, the junction kept 12 bases outside the gene matches. The CDR3 is 13 amino acids. In nucleotides, the CDR3 is TGTGCCACTAGAGTATGGACTAGGTTCGAGCAGTACGTC. It yields the protein CATRVWTRFEQYV.

V and J are TRBV7-6 and TRBJ2-1; D unclear. From germline, CDR1 is SGHVS and CDR2 FNYEAQ. V was clipped by 5 bases and J by 5 bases, with 13 bases between them. This CDR3 has 14 residues. CDR3 nucleotide sequence: TGTGCCAGCAGCGCGTATCCGAGGAACAATGAGCAGTTCTTC. Translation: CASSAYPRNNEQFF.

This chain connects TRBV19 to TRBJ2-2; 12 bases are a match to TRBD2. This CDR3 spans 16 amino acids. Trimming took 5 bases from V and 6 from J; bases not matched to a gene: 7. In germline, CDR1 is LNHDA, CDR2 SQIVND (reference sequence). The CDR3 coding sequence is TGTGCCAGTAGTGCCGGACTAGCGGGAATCCCCGGGGAGCTGTTTTTT. Translation: CASSAGLAGIPGELFF.

This clone came up once. The CDR3, as DNA: TGTGCCAGCCCACGTACGGGGCGGTCGGGGACTGAAGCTTTCTTT. Residues: CASPRTGRSGTEAFF. The V gene is TRBV28, the J gene TRBJ1-1, with D possibly TRBD1 on 5 matching bases. The germline CDR1 and CDR2 sequences are MDHEN and SYDVKM. This CDR3 spans 15 amino acids. V lost 8 bases and J 5 bases, leaving 21 bases between the germline ends.

This clone was seen a handful of times. The chain recombines TRBV30 with TRBJ1-5; tentatively, D is TRBD1 (6 bases). The germline gives CDR1 GTSNPN, CDR2 SVGIG (reference sequence). V was shortened by 0 bases and J by 5 bases, with 14 bases between the two germline ends. The CDR3 loop spans 15 amino acids. The CDR3 bases are TGTGCCTGGAGTGTACCACAGGGCCGGTATCAGCCCCAGCATTTT. Protein product: CAWSVPQGRYQPQHF.